This T cell receptor beta chain comes out of a study of radiotherapy plus CTLA-4 blockade in lung cancer. In the study overall: Of all patients, around 20% responded objectively and 25% to 35% showed disease control.

Generated by immunoSEQ multiplex PCR, the TCRdb table keeps only in-frame clones and is missing some. The table shows tens of thousands of clones, with 60% to 80% occurring only once. Germline CDR1 is SGHDT and CDR2 is YYEEEE. The CDR3 is made up of 14 amino acids. The study treated chemo-refractory metastatic non-small-cell lung cancer patients with focal radiation plus ipilimumab CTLA-4 blockade. This clone was seen a few times. Its antigen is as yet unknown. At one end the junction does not follow the germline gene, possibly because of a read error. The study, taken as a whole, reports: Early blood T cell clone changes and increased post-radiation serum interferon-beta were reportedly the strongest response predictors.

V gene TRBV5-6 combines with J gene TRBJ2-7; TRBD2 might be the D (6 bases). Sequencing used peripheral blood, obtained from a patient treated with radiotherapy plus ipilimumab. The receptor comes from a human donor with non-small cell lung cancer whose response to radiotherapy plus ipilimumab could not be evaluated. The CDR3 loop is CASSVYRAYERVHF. The CDR3 region has the DNA TGTGCCAGCAGCGTCTACCGGGCCTACGAGCGGGTGCACTTC.